This TCR beta chain was captured by sequencing in a study of T cell repertoires in cytomegalovirus infection. For the study at large: CMV infection plus the matching HLA type was flagged by public TCR beta signatures. The study, taken as a whole, reports: HLA-C-restricted, CMV-specific TCR beta clonotypes were dominant ex vivo.

Comment on this clonotype: Antigen specificity is unknown.

The CDR3 sequence is 17 residues long. The germline gives CDR1 SEHNR, CDR2 FQNEAQ (reference sequence). With V trimmed by 5 bases and J by 4 bases, 9 bases remained unmatched. TCRdb fed the reads into MiXCR, producing one record per CDR3 protein. The repertoire holds roughly 320,000 distinct CDR3 sequences, with roughly 9.3% as singletons. This clonotype originated in a human donor in good health (CMV status not recorded). Some clones in this sample may be carry-over from other donors' samples. The chain is built from TRBV7-9 and TRBJ2-1; 12 bases agree with TRBD2. Sequences were obtained from PBMCs. The CDR3 sequence: CASSHPRTSGVYNEQFF. The CDR3 bases are TGTGCCAGCAGCCATCCACGGACTAGCGGGGTTTACAATGAGCAGTTCTTC.